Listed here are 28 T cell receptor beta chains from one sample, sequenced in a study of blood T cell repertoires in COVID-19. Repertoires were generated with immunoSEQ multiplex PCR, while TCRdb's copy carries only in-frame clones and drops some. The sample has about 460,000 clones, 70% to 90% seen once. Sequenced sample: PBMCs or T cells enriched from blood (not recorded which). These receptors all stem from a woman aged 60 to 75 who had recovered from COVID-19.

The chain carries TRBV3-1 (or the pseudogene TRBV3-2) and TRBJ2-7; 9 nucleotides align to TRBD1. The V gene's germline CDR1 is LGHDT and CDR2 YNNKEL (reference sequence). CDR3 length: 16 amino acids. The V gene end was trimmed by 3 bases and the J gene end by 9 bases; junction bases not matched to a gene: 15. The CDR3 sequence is CASSQGARQGVLGQYF. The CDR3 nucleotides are TGTGCCAGCAGCCAGGGGGCGAGACAGGGGGTCCTGGGGCAGTACTTC.

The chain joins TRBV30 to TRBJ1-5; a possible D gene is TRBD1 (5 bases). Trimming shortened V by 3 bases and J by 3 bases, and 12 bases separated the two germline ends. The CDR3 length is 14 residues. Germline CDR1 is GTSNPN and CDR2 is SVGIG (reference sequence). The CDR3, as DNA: TGTGCCTGGAGCACGACAGAGGCCAATCAGCCCCAGCATTTT. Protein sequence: CAWSTTEANQPQHF.

The CDR3 DNA reads as TGTGCCAGCAGCCTAGGGGCAGCGCGGGGCAATGAGCAGTTCTTC. Translation: CASSLGAARGNEQFF. This chain connects TRBV7-7 to TRBJ2-1; possible D gene TRBD2, 6 bases. Germline V gene data show CDR1 as SSHAT and CDR2 as FNYEAQ (reference sequence). The CDR3 contains 15 residues. Trimming took off 5 bases at V and 6 bases at J, with 17 bases between the two ends.

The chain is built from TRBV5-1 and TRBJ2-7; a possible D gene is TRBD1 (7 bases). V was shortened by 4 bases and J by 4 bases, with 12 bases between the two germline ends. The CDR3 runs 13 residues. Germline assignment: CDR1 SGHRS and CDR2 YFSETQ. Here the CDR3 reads CASSPEGAYEQYV. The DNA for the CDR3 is TGCGCCAGCAGCCCGGAGGGGGCGTACGAGCAGTACGTC.

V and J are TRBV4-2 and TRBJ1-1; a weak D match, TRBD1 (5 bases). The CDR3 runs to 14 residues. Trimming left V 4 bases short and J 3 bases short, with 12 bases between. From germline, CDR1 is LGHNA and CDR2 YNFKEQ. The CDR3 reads CASSRIDSDTEAFF. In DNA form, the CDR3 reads TGTGCCAGCAGCCGCATCGACAGTGACACTGAAGCTTTCTTT.

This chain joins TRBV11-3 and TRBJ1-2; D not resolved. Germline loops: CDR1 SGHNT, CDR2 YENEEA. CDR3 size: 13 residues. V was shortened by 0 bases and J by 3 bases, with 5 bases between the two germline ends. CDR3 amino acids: CASSLDRDYGYTF. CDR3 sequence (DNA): TGTGCCAGCAGCTTAGATCGGGACTATGGCTACACCTTC.

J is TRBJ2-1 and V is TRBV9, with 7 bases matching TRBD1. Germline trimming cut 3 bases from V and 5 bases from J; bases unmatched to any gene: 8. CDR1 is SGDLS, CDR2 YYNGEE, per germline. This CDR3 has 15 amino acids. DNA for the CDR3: TGTGCCAGCAGCGCCTTGGGGACAGCCGACAATGAGCAGTTCTTC. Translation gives CASSALGTADNEQFF.

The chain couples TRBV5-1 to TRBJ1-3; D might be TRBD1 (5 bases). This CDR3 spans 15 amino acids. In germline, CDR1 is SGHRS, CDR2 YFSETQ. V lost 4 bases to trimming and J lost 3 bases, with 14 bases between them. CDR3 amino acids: CASSTEGDFGNTIYF. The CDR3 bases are TGCGCCAGCAGCACGGAAGGGGATTTTGGAAACACCATATATTTT.

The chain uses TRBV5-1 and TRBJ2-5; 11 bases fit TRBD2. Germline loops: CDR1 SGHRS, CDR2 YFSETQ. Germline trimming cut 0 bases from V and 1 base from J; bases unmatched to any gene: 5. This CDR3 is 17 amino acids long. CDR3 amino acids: CASSLGNLAGGQETQYF. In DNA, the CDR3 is TGCGCCAGCAGCTTGGGCAATCTAGCGGGGGGCCAAGAGACCCAGTACTTC.

The CDR3: CASSFIENTEAFF. In DNA form, the CDR3 reads TGCGCCAGCAGCTTCATAGAGAACACTGAAGCTTTCTTT. The rearrangement uses TRBV5-1 and TRBJ1-1; D is unresolved. V was pared by 2 bases and J by 1 base, with 6 bases between. CDR3 size: 13 residues. Germline V gives CDR1 SGHRS, CDR2 YFSETQ.

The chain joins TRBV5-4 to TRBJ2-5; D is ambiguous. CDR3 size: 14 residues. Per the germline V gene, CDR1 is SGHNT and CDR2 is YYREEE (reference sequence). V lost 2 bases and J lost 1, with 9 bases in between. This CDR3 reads CASSFYGSQETQYF. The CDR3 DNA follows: TGTGCCAGCAGCTTTTACGGTTCCCAAGAGACCCAGTACTTC. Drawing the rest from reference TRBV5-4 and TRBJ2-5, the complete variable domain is ETGVTQSPTHLIKTRGQQVTLRCSSQSGHNTVSWYQQALGQGPQFIFQYYREEENGRGNFPPRFSGLQFPNYSSELNVNALELDDSALYLCASSFYGSQETQYFGPGTRLLVL.

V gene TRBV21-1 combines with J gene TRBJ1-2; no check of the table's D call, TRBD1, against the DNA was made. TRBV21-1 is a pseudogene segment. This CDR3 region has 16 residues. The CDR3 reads CASSTLYRDFNYGYTF. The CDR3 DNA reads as TGTGCCAGCAGCACTCTGTACAGGGATTTCAACTATGGCTACACCTTC.

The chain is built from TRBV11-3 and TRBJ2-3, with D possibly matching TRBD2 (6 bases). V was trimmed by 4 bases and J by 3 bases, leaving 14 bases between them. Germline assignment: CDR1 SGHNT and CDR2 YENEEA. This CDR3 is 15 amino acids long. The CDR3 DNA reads TGTGCCAGCAGCTCCCATGCCGGGGGAACAGATACGCAGTATTTT. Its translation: CASSSHAGGTDTQYF.

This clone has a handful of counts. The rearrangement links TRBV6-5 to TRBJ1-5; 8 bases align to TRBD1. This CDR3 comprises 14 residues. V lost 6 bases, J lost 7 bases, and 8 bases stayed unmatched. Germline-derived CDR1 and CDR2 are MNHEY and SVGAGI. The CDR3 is CASSGQGRGQPQHF. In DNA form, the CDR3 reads TGTGCCAGCAGCGGACAGGGTCGGGGCCAGCCCCAGCATTTT.

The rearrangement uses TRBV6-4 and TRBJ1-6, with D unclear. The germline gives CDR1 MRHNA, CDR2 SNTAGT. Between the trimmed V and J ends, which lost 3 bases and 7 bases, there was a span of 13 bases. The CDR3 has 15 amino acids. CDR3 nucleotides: TGTGCCAGCAGTGAAGGAGCCAGTCCCAATTCACCCCTCCACTTT. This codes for CASSEGASPNSPLHF.

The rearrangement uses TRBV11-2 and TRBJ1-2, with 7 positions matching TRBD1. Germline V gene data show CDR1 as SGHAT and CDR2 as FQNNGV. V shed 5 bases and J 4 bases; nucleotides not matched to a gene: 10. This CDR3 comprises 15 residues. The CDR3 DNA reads TGTGCCAGCAGCAAGTTCTCGACAGGGACCTATGGCTACACCTTC. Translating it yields CASSKFSTGTYGYTF. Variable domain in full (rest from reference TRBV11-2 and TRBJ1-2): EAGVAQSPRYKIIEKRQSVAFWCNPISGHATLYWYQQILGQGPKLLIQFQNNGVVDDSQLPKDRFSAERLKGVDSTLKIQPAKLEDSAVYLCASSKFSTGTYGYTFGSGTRLTVV.

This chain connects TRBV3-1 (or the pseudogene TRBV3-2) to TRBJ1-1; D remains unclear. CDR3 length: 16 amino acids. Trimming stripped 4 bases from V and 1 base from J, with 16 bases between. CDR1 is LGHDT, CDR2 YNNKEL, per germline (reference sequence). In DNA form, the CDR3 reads TGTGCCAGCAGCCCTCTCCGGAGAGTGAGGAACACTGAAGCTTTCTTT. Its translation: CASSPLRRVRNTEAFF.

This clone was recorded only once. CDR3 region: CASSLDSHEQYF. The CDR3 nucleotides are TGCGCCAGCAGCTTGGACAGCCACGAGCAGTACTTC. The chain joins TRBV5-1 to TRBJ2-7; D uncertain. V was shortened by 0 bases and J by 5 bases, with 6 bases between the two germline ends. The CDR3 has 12 residues. Per the germline V gene, CDR1 is SGHRS and CDR2 is YFSETQ.

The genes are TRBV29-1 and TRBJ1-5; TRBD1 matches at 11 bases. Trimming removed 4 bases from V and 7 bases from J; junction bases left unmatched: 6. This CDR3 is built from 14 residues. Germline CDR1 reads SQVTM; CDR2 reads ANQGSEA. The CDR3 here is CSVVPGQGGQPQHF. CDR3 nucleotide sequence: TGCAGCGTTGTCCCGGGACAGGGGGGCCAGCCCCAGCATTTT.

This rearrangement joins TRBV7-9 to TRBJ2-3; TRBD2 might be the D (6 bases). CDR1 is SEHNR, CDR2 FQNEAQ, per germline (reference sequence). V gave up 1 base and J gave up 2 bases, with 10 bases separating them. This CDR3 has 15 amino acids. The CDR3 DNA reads TGTGCCAGCAGCTTAGGGCGGGGATCCACAGATACGCAGTATTTT. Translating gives CASSLGRGSTDTQYF.

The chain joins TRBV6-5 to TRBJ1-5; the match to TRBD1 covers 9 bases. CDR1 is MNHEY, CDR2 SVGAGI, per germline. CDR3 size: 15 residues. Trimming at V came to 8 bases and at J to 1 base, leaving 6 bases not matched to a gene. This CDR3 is CASAVQGASNQPQHF. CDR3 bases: TGTGCCAGCGCCGTACAGGGGGCGAGCAATCAGCCCCAGCATTTT.

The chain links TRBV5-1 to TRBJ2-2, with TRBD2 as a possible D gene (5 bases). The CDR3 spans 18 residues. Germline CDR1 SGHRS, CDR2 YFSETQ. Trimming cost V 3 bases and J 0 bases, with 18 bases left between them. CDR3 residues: CASSSPSRTHSNTGELFF. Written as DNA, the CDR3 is TGCGCCAGCAGCTCACCATCAAGGACTCACTCGAACACCGGGGAGCTGTTTTTT.

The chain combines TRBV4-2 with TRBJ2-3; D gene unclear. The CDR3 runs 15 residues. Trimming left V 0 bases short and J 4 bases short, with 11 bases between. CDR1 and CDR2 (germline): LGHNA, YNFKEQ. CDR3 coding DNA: TGTGCCAGCAGCCAAGAGTTTGCTAAGTCAGATACGCAGTATTTT. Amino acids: CASSQEFAKSDTQYF.

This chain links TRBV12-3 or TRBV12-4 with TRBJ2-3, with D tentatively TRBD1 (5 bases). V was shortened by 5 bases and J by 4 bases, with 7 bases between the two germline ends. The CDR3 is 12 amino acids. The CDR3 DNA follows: TGTGCCAGCAGTCCGACAGCAGATACGCAGTATTTT. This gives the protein CASSPTADTQYF.

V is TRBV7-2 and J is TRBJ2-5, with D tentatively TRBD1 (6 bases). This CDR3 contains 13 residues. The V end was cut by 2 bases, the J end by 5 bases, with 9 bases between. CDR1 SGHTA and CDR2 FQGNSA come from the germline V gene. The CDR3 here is CASSLRGSETQYF. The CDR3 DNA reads TGTGCCAGCAGCTTAAGGGGGTCGGAGACCCAGTACTTC. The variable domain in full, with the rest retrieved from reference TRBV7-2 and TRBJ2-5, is GAGVSQSPSNKVTEKGKDVELRCDPISGHTALYWYRQSLGQGLEFLIYFQGNSAPDKSGLPSDRFSAERTGGSVSTLTIQRTQQEDSAVYLCASSLRGSETQYFGPGTRLLVL.

CDR3 coding DNA: TGTGCCAGCAGCCCGGGGACTAGCACAGATACGCAGTATTTT. It yields the protein CASSPGTSTDTQYF. The chain is built from TRBV5-5 and TRBJ2-3; D may be TRBD2 (6 bases). This CDR3 is 14 amino acids long. V lost 4 bases to trimming and J lost 0 bases, with 9 bases between them. The germline CDR1 and CDR2 sequences are SGHKS and YYEKEE (reference sequence). Full variable domain (remainder filled in from reference TRBV5-5 and TRBJ2-3): DAGVTQSPTHLIKTRGQQVTLRCSPISGHKSVSWYQQVLGQGPQFIFQYYEKEERGRGNFPDRFSARQFPNYSSELNVNALLLGDSALYLCASSPGTSTDTQYFGPGTRLTVL.

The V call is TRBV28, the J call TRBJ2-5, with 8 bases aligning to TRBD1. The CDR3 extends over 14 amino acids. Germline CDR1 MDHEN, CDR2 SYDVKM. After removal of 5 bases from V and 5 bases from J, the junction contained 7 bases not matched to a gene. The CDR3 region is CASSTPTGVETQYF. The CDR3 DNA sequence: TGTGCCAGCAGTACTCCGACAGGGGTGGAGACCCAGTACTTC.

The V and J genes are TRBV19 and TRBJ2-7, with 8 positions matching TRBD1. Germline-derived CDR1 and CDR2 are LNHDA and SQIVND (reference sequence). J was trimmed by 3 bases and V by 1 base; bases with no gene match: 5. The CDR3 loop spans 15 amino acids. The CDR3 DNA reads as TGTGCCAGTAGTATAGGGGACAGGTCCTTCTACGAGCAGTACTTC. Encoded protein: CASSIGDRSFYEQYF. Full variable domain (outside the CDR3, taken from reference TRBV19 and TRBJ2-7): DGGITQSPKYLFRKEGQNVTLSCEQNLNHDAMYWYRQDPGQGLRLIYYSQIVNDFQKGDIAEGYSVSREKKESFPLTVTSAQKNPTAFYLCASSIGDRSFYEQYFGPGTRLTVT.